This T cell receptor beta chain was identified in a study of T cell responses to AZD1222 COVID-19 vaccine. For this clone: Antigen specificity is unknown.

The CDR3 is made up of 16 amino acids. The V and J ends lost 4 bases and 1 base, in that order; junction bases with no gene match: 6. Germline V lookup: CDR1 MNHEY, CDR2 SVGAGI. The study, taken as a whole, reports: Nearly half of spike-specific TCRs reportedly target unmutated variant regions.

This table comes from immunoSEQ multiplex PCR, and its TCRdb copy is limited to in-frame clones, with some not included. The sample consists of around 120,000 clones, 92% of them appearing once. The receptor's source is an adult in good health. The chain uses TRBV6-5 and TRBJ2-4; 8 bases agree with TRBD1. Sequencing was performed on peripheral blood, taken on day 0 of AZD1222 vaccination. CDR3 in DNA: TGTGCCAGCAGTTCGGACAGGGATTTTGCCAAAAACATTCAGTACTTC. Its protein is CASSSDRDFAKNIQYF.